Described below is a single TCR beta chain sequence and its context. These data originate in a study of blood T cell repertoires in COVID-19. Study-level information: Material from acute and convalescent COVID-19 was sourced from the United States, Italy and Spain.

This CDR3 region has 14 residues. The V and J ends lost 4 bases and 1 base, in that order; junction bases with no gene match: 3. Looked up from germline, CDR1 is LGHDT and CDR2 is YNNKEL (reference sequence). Original processing notes: Researchers report that nucleated cell counts were estimated from reference gene primer amplification. Some clones are missing from TCRdb's copy, which holds only in-frame ones; the method was immunoSEQ multiplex PCR. V, J and clone size are taken as reported in that table, and D and trimming were inferred from the DNA itself. The sample holds about 150,000 clones, approximately 86% seen once.

This receptor was obtained from a woman aged 40 to 50 who had recovered from COVID-19. The chain carries TRBV3-1 (or the pseudogene TRBV3-2) and TRBJ1-1; TRBD1 matches 7 bases. The material sequenced was PBMCs or T cells enriched from blood (not recorded which). CDR3 sequence reads: CASSPWTGNTEAFF. CDR3 sequence (DNA): TGTGCCAGCAGCCCTTGGACAGGGAACACTGAAGCTTTCTTT.